Below, one TCR beta chain is given with its context. The data derive from a study of technical replicates of blood from a few donors. Germline V gives CDR1 SGHDT, CDR2 YYEEEE. The CDR3 extends over 16 amino acids. Trimming took 4 bases from V and 6 from J; bases not matched to a gene: 15. This table comes from immunoSEQ multiplex PCR, and its TCRdb copy is limited to in-frame clones, with some not included. The profile shows 85,000 to 100,000 clones, approximately 96% of them singletons. The chain uses TRBV5-6 and TRBJ2-5; 7 bases match TRBD1. This TCR was sampled from a human donor in good health. The sequencing sample was made of T cells isolated from PBMCs. Written as DNA, the CDR3 is TGTGCCAGCAGCCCGAAGTACATGGACAGGAGTAAGACCCAGTACTTC. Its translation: CASSPKYMDRSKTQYF.